The following is a T cell receptor (beta chain) sequence with its context. Assay: immunoSEQ multiplex PCR; the TCRdb copy retains only in-frame clones and omits some. The repertoire includes under 300,000 clones, around nine tenths of them detected once, and less than 2% sits in the top ten. The data belong to a study of blood T cell repertoires in COVID-19. Trimming shortened V by 2 bases and J by 7 bases, and 6 bases separated the two germline ends. CDR3 length equals 11 residues. Germline lookup yields CDR1 LNHDA and CDR2 SQIVND (reference sequence). This chain uses TRBV19 with TRBJ2-7; no clear D. What was sequenced was PBMCs or T cells enriched from blood (not recorded which). The clonotype was recovered from a woman between 35 and 50 years old who had recovered from COVID-19. CDR3 in amino acids: CASSIYGEQYF. The CDR3 nucleotides are TGTGCCAGTAGTATATACGGGGAGCAGTACTTC.